This note documents a single T cell receptor (beta chain) sequence. This clone's antigen is unknown. No quality values exist for individual bases; no much larger clone is one base distant. CDR1 and CDR2, looked up from the germline V gene, are MGHRA and YSYEKL. The CDR3 holds 18 amino acids from the cysteine to the phenylalanine. Here the CDR3 DNA is all that survives: 54 bases in frame from base 1. After removal of 1 base from V and 4 bases from J, the junction retains 14 bases not matched to a gene. This sample was included in a study of cytomegalovirus exposure and HLA in healthy donors (TCRdb year 2017). A note on the overall study: In an earlier analysis of 450 to 750 of the donors, 250 to 350 Gb of sequence data and 100 million or so unique TCR beta sequences from roughly 180 million T cells were reported. An early release that covered 500 to 800 HLA-typed donors contained approximately 300 gigabases of sequencing data and about 93 million unique TCR sequences. Of the approximately 400 genotyped donors, 75% to 85% were placed in the genetic ancestry cluster associated with self-reported Caucasian donors. The study aimed to test whether cataloging public T cell receptors could reveal signatures of past pathogen exposure. Using immunosequencing, the study profiled T cell repertoires from roughly 650 subjects and related those repertoires to cytomegalovirus serostatus. Along with the approximately 650-subject first cohort, a separate validation cohort of over 90 different subjects was used. The study combined high-throughput TCR immunosequencing, statistical association of individual TCRs with disease status, and machine learning to predict cytomegalovirus infection status. A later analysis re-analyzed previously published TCR beta repertoires from 550 to 700 donors and added high-resolution HLA genotyping to study TCR occurrence patterns. Rather than using new phenotypic data, the later analysis identified candidate immune exposures from TCR beta sequences and from how often those sequences occurred across donors. An earlier analysis of some 500 of the donors applied high-throughput TCR beta sequencing to assess whether each TCR beta V gene segment acted as functional or pseudogenic. Alongside the repertoire data, information on donor age, sex, ethnicity and CMV serostatus was compiled. A later genetic analysis took genome-wide SNP genotypes for about 65% of the 666 donors and used that subset as a discovery cohort. Every discovery cohort repertoire had been produced on one sequencing platform. HLA typing covered class I and class II loci at four-digit resolution. Typing coverage differed by locus: A, B, C, DRB1 and DQB1 were typed in roughly 620-640 donors, DQA1 in 500 to 550, DPA1 in nearly 610, and DPB1 in 472. A handful of DR-DQ haplotypes were handled as single units for association and clustering because linkage in the cohort was strong. On average, around 230,000 unique TCR beta nucleotide sequences were sequenced per donor among 350 to 400 genotyped donors of the cohort, with roughly 18% of those sequences being non-productive.

The cohort consisted of 600 or so healthy bone marrow donors. All cohort members were sampled while nominally healthy, although unrecorded immune exposures were likely present. The donor tested CMV seropositive and was one of the 289 seropositive cohort members. A peripheral blood sample was collected from each donor, and TCR beta sequencing was performed on peripheral blood mononuclear cells. The Qiagen DNeasy Blood Extraction Kit was used to extract genomic DNA from the blood cell samples. Overall study results and their limits: Presence/absence analyses assumed roughly uniform sequencing depth across donors, an assumption that may not hold. The authors suggested that the approach could potentially be generalized to other disease states and immunological phenotypes. The study gave a list of about 160 TCR beta chains associated with cytomegalovirus. Most TCR sequences were observed very rarely across donors, whereas some public TCRs were present in many individuals. Because HLA typing was unavailable for some donors at each locus, only the typed subset was used in association tests. An association between a missense DCLRE1C variant and V-gene and J-gene trimming of TCR beta chains was found in a later genetic analysis and replicated in an independent cohort. A later analysis found that most CMV-associated TCR beta chains appeared HLA-restricted, with HLA associations seemingly driven largely by CMV exposure. Specific HLA alleles were associated with some 15,000 TCR beta sequences at a false discovery rate of 0.05 in a later analysis. A few of the identified cytomegalovirus-associated TCR beta chains were confirmed in vitro to be specific for cytomegalovirus antigens. The cohort was sequenced for TCR beta chains only, and without alpha or paired-chain data the features that could be detected were limited. In an earlier analysis of more than 450 of the donors, most TCR beta V segments were observed in productive rearrangements about 90% or about 30% of the time, broadly matching IMGT annotations. In a later analysis, TCR association rates were found to vary across HLA loci, with the most associated TCRs seen for DRB1 alleles and the fewest for HLA-C alleles. According to a later genetic analysis, donors in an Asian-associated ancestry cluster had fewer N-insertions in productive TCRs than the approximately 610-donor mean. Because the 87-base-pair reads could not distinguish some IMGT-functional V segments, including TRBV6-2 and TRBV6-3, those segments were excluded. A cluster of highly shared sequence variants was judged likely to be a technical artifact of the sequencing pipeline. The classifier was reported to diagnose cytomegalovirus status with high specificity and sensitivity in both the original and validation cohorts. According to a later analysis, parvovirus B19, influenza, CMV and Epstein-Barr virus appeared linked to several top co-occurrence clusters. CMV serostatus was the only immune exposure information available for the cohort. A further reported finding was that TCR beta sequences accurately predicted the HLA-A and HLA-B alleles for most subjects in the first cohort. Correlated functional status among segregating V segments might be attributable to linkage disequilibrium, but an unknown experimental factor could not be ruled out. The earlier analysis of 587 of the donors excluded approximately 17 rarely observed V segments, including chromosome 9 orphons, because counts were too low. When HLA alleles, especially DR and DQ, strongly co-occurred, TCR associations were difficult to assign to individual alleles. Compared with equally common non-associated chains, HLA-associated TCR beta chains in a later analysis were more clonally expanded and had lower generation probabilities.

The receptor library was made with the immunoSEQ multiplex PCR assay. For the multiplex PCR, a mixture combining 60 forward primers for TCR Vbeta segments and 13 reverse primers for TCR Jbeta segments was used. A multiplex PCR assay on genomic DNA amplified the CDR3 region of rearranged TCR beta genes. Amplified TCR beta libraries were sequenced as 87-base-pair reads on the Illumina HiSeq System. Under the source paper's analysis protocol: In a later analysis, tens of millions of unique TCR beta chains were counted across the approximately 670 repertoires, and roughly 11 million of these chains were shared by at least two donors. A nearest-neighbor algorithm error-corrected the raw reads and collapsed the reads into unique sequences, merging closely related sequences to remove PCR and sequencing errors. To assign V, D and J gene segments, CDR3 sequences were aligned to IMGT reference sequences. For a sequence to be retained, a match of at least six nucleotides to both a V gene segment and a J gene segment was required. Rearrangements were classified as productive when the CDR3 lacked stop codons and remained in frame with V and J, and all other rearrangements were classified as non-productive. Following IMGT convention, CDR3 was defined as the stretch from the second conserved V-encoded cysteine to the conserved J-encoded phenylalanine. The earlier analysis of 500 to 600 of the donors excluded sequences that lacked an unambiguous match to a single V gene segment. An earlier analysis of under 750 of the donors called V segments functional above 56.7% productive rearrangements and segregating when the between-donor standard deviation exceeded 5%. A statistical classification framework was developed to diagnose cytomegalovirus status using the catalog of TCR beta chain sequences. In a later analysis, TCR nucleotide sequences were compared against IMGT/GENE-DB human TR gene sequences so that V and J genes could be assigned. In a later analysis, CDR3 sequences and most-parsimonious VDJ recombination scenarios were assigned using the TCRdist pipeline. In a later analysis, every TCR beta chain was defined by the combination of its CDR3 amino acid sequence and its V-gene family, and reads without a unique V-gene family were dropped. To address suspected cross-contamination and a sequencing artifact, a later analysis removed approximately 590 highly shared, low-generation-probability nucleotide sequences. In a later analysis, a clonal expansion index for each public chain was calculated from normalized within-repertoire ranks of inferred template counts. Generation probabilities in a later analysis came from a VDJ recombination model fitted to out-of-frame rearrangements, and those results were checked against IGoR. A later analysis scored TCR-TCR, TCR-HLA and TCR-CMV co-occurrence with hypergeometric tests, applying a repertoire-size bias correction to TCR pairs. False discovery rates were estimated in a later analysis by permuting HLA or CMV assignments 20 times. In a later analysis, co-occurring TCRs were grouped with DBSCAN, and TCRdist sequence similarity was added when clustering was performed within HLA-allele-positive subsets. For co-occurrence clustering, repertoires with fewer than 30,000 or more than 120,000 public chains were excluded, along with 4 to 6 repertoires with anomalous nucleotide sharing. TCRdb provides this immuneACCESS table in a form limited to in-frame rearrangements. Some clones are lacking; in checked studies, under half of them reflect an unresolved V gene, and why the rest are absent is not known. V and J calls and clone size are given by that table; D and trimming were obtained from the DNA. Within this sample are about 300,000 clones, with roughly 85% of them counted one time only. The ten largest clones capture around 4.2% of the sample.

The receptor was isolated from a man aged 35-49 years in good health and CMV-seropositive. The sample was PBMCs. Here the chain combines TRBV4-1 and TRBJ2-3; 7 nucleotides in the junction match TRBD2. The nucleotide sequence reads TGCGCCAGCAGCCAAGTCTTGGTCAGAGGCGGGAGCCCAGATACGCAGTATTTT. Its amino acids are CASSQVLVRGGSPDTQYF.